One sample yielded the 16 T cell receptor beta chains listed below, sequenced in a study of cytomegalovirus exposure and HLA in healthy donors. The PCR made use of 60 Vbeta and 13 Jbeta primers. The assay was immunoSEQ multiplex PCR, and TCRdb's table has in-frame clones only and misses some. The sample has approximately 54,000 clones, more than 65% seen once; the top ten hold just over 3%. Sequenced sample: PBMCs. Receptors were obtained from a woman between 18 and 29 years old in good health and CMV-seronegative.

This chain links TRBV28 with TRBJ2-1; tentatively, D is TRBD2 (5 bases). The CDR3 totals 14 residues. Germline lookup yields CDR1 MDHEN and CDR2 SYDVKM. V was clipped by 3 bases and J by 2 bases, with 8 bases between them. CDR3 nucleotides: TGTGCCAGCAGTTTCGGACTTACCTACAATGAGCAGTTCTTC. It codes for CASSFGLTYNEQFF. The entire variable domain, with the rest obtained from reference TRBV28 and TRBJ2-1, is as follows: DVKVTQSSRYLVKRTGEKVFLECVQDMDHENMFWYRQDPGLGLRLIYFSYDVKMKEKGDIPEGYSVSREKKERFSLILESASTNQTSMYLCASSFGLTYNEQFFGPGTRLTVL.

V gene TRBV28 combines with J gene TRBJ1-5; D is possibly TRBD1 (5 bases). This CDR3 has 12 residues. Trimming removed 5 bases at V and 6 bases at J, with 8 bases between. Germline assignment: CDR1 MDHEN and CDR2 SYDVKM. DNA of the CDR3: TGTGCCAGCAGTCCCAGGGTTCAGCCCCAGCATTTT. This sequence encodes CASSPRVQPQHF.

This rearrangement joins TRBV11-2 to TRBJ1-2; no clear D. Per the germline V gene, CDR1 is SGHAT and CDR2 is FQNNGV. The CDR3 sequence is 13 residues long. The ends were cut back, 0 bases at V and 2 bases at J, with 4 bases in the middle. The CDR3 region is CASSLDLNYGYTF. The CDR3 DNA reads as TGTGCCAGCAGCTTAGACCTGAACTATGGCTACACCTTC.

This sequence joins TRBV30 and TRBJ2-2; TRBD2 matches at 7 bases. The CDR3 runs 16 residues. Trimming cost V 2 bases and J 0 bases; bases outside gene matches: 6. Germline V gene data show CDR1 as GTSNPN and CDR2 as SVGIG (reference sequence). The CDR3 loop reads CAWSRTSDSNTGELFF. The CDR3 DNA is TGTGCCTGGAGTAGGACTAGTGATTCGAACACCGGGGAGCTGTTTTTT.

This clone was found once. This chain connects TRBV6-1 to TRBJ1-5, with D perhaps TRBD1 (5 bases). CDR1 is MNHNS, CDR2 SASEGT, per germline. V was shortened by 2 bases and J by 2 bases, with 13 bases between the two germline ends. This CDR3 is 16 amino acids long. The CDR3 sequence is CASSEFVGDRNQPQHF. In DNA, the CDR3 is TGTGCCAGCAGTGAATTTGTAGGGGATCGCAATCAGCCCCAGCATTTT.

The rearrangement links TRBV28 to TRBJ2-3; 7 positions agree with TRBD1. Per the germline V gene, CDR1 is MDHEN and CDR2 is SYDVKM. V lost 4 bases to trimming and J lost 8 bases; unmatched junction nucleotides: 15. The CDR3 contains 16 residues. The DNA of the CDR3 is TGTGCCAGCAGTTCGGCGGACAGGCTACTATCGGGTACGCAGTATTTT. Translation: CASSSADRLLSGTQYF.

This clone was observed a single time. The genes are TRBV7-9 and TRBJ2-1; no clear D gene. Between the trimmed V and J ends, which lost 1 base and 4 bases, there was a span of 5 bases. The germline V gene encodes CDR1 SEHNR and CDR2 FQNEAQ (reference sequence). The CDR3 extends over 13 amino acids. CDR3 nucleotides: TGTGCCAGCAGCTTAGTACTTTACAATGAGCAGTTCTTC. As protein: CASSLVLYNEQFF.

The chain couples TRBV11-2 to TRBJ2-1; D gene uncertain. Trimming stripped 0 bases from V and 0 bases from J, with 6 bases between. This CDR3 contains 15 residues. CDR1 and CDR2 from the germline V gene are SGHAT and FQNNGV. Written as DNA, the CDR3 is TGTGCCAGCAGCTTAGATAGGAGCTCCTACAATGAGCAGTTCTTC. This sequence encodes CASSLDRSSYNEQFF. The variable domain in full, completed from reference TRBV11-2 and TRBJ2-1, reads EAGVAQSPRYKIIEKRQSVAFWCNPISGHATLYWYQQILGQGPKLLIQFQNNGVVDDSQLPKDRFSAERLKGVDSTLKIQPAKLEDSAVYLCASSLDRSSYNEQFFGPGTRLTVL.

The V and J genes are TRBV5-1 and TRBJ1-2, with TRBD1 as a possible D gene (6 bases). Germline CDR1 and CDR2: SGHRS and YFSETQ. CDR3 length equals 15 residues. The V gene lost 4 bases and the J gene lost 6 bases, with 19 bases spanning the gap. CDR3 loop: CASSRGATARDGYTF. For the CDR3, the DNA is TGCGCCAGCAGCCGGGGGGCGACAGCCCGGGATGGCTACACCTTC.

V and J are TRBV6-4 and TRBJ2-2; 8 bases fit TRBD2. Germline loops: CDR1 MRHNA, CDR2 SNTAGT. The CDR3 loop spans 16 amino acids. Trimming at V came to 0 bases and at J to 4 bases, leaving 4 bases not matched to a gene. This CDR3 is CASSDSPGGGTGELFF. CDR3 DNA: TGTGCCAGCAGTGACTCGCCGGGAGGGGGCACCGGGGAGCTGTTTTTT.

The chain links TRBV10-3 to TRBJ2-5, with 7 bases lining up with TRBD2. The germline V gene encodes CDR1 ENHRY and CDR2 SYGVKD. This CDR3 is built from 11 residues. The V gene end was trimmed by 6 bases and the J gene end by 13 bases; junction bases not matched to a gene: 8. CDR3 in amino acids: CAISSGGDWYF. For the CDR3, the DNA is TGTGCCATCAGCTCTGGGGGGGACTGGTACTTC.

The V and J genes are TRBV7-6 and TRBJ2-1; 13 bases match TRBD2. With 5 bases clipped from V and 8 bases from J, the junction kept 6 bases outside the gene matches. CDR3 length: 15 residues. Germline CDR1 SGHVS, CDR2 FNYEAQ. For the CDR3, the DNA is TGTGCCAGCAGCCTACTAGCGGGAGGGAAGGATGAGCAGTTCTTC. This codes for CASSLLAGGKDEQFF.

This clone was counted a few times. This sequence joins TRBV14 and TRBJ2-7, with 12 bases identical to TRBD2. CDR1 is SGHDN, CDR2 FVKESK, per germline. V was pared by 1 base and J by 4 bases, with 8 bases of the junction left unmatched. The CDR3 consists of 17 residues. The CDR3 DNA follows: TGTGCCAGCAGCCAAGTGGCTAGCGGGAGGGCCTTATACGAGCAGTACTTC. Its translation is CASSQVASGRALYEQYF.

The chain links TRBV6-5 to TRBJ2-2; D call uncertain. V was clipped by 2 bases and J by 4 bases, with 14 bases between them. Germline V gene sequence: CDR1 MNHEY, CDR2 SVGAGI. The CDR3 contains 16 residues. The CDR3 protein is CASSYDARGGTGELFF. CDR3 sequence (DNA): TGTGCCAGCAGTTACGACGCCAGAGGTGGCACCGGGGAGCTGTTTTTT.

V and J are TRBV5-1 and TRBJ1-3; tentative D call: TRBD1 (6 bases). Trimming removed 0 bases from V and 2 bases from J, with 9 bases in between. This CDR3 is 15 amino acids long. Germline assignment: CDR1 SGHRS and CDR2 YFSETQ. The CDR3 protein is CASSLDRDPGNTIYF. The CDR3 coding sequence is TGCGCCAGCAGCTTGGACAGGGATCCTGGAAACACCATATATTTT.

The gene calls are TRBV29-1 and TRBJ2-5, with D perhaps matching TRBD2 (6 bases). In germline, CDR1 is SQVTM, CDR2 ANQGSEA. CDR3 size: 12 residues. Trimming removed 7 bases at V and 5 bases at J, with 14 bases between. The DNA for the CDR3 is TGCAGCGGTCACCGGGGACTGGAGACCCAGTACTTC. Its translation: CSGHRGLETQYF.